The clone carrying this T cell receptor beta chain was seen once. The data stem from a study of T cell changes during pregnancy in multiple sclerosis. TCRdb's copy holds only in-frame clones and misses some; the assay was immunoSEQ multiplex PCR. Here the sample spans tens of thousands of clones, more than 75% being singletons. The germline gives CDR1 MNHEY, CDR2 SVGAGI. This CDR3 is 14 amino acids long. The V and J ends lost 1 base and 2 bases, in that order; junction bases with no gene match: 0. The J gene is TRBJ2-7, the V gene TRBV6-5; 9 nucleotides align to TRBD1. This clonotype originated in a female donor with multiple sclerosis, enrolled in a pregnancy study. The sequenced sample was CD8+ T cells from peripheral blood mononuclear cells, obtained before pregnancy. The CDR3 nucleotides are TGTGCCAGCAGTTACTGGACAGGGGCCTACGAGCAGTACTTC. Translated, it gives CASSYWTGAYEQYF.